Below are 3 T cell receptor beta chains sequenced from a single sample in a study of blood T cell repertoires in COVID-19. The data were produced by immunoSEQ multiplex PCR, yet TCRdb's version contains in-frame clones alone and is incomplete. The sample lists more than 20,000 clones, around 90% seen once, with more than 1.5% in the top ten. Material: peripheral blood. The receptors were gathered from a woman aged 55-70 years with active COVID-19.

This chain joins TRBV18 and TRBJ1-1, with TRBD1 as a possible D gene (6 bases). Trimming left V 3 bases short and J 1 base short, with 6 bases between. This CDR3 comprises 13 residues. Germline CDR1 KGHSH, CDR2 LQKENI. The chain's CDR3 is CASSPGQNTEAFF. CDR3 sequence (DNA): TGTGCCAGCTCACCGGGACAGAACACTGAAGCTTTCTTT.

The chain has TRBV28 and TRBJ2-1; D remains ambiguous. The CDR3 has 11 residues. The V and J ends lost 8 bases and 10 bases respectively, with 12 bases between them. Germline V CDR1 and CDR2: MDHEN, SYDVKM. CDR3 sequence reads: CASASLTEQFF. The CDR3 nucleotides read TGTGCCAGCGCCTCACTAACGGAGCAGTTCTTC.

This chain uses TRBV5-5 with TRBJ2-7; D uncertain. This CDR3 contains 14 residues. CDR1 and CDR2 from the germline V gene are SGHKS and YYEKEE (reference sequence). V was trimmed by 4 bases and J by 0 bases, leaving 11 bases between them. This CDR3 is CASSRLAGSYEQYF. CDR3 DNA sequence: TGTGCCAGCAGCCGGCTGGCAGGCTCCTACGAGCAGTACTTC.